The clone carrying this T cell receptor (beta chain) was observed once. Recruited during active infection, patients (from Seattle) were subsequently followed longitudinally. The data derive from a study of blood T cell repertoires in COVID-19. The data were produced by immunoSEQ multiplex PCR, yet TCRdb's version contains in-frame clones alone and is incomplete. The sample records around 60,000 clones, around 83% being singletons. The CDR3 sequence is 14 residues long. Germline lookup yields CDR1 SEHNR and CDR2 FQNEAQ (reference sequence). J gave up 3 bases and V 7 bases, and 4 bases lay outside the gene matches.

The chain has TRBV7-9 and TRBJ2-1, with 9 nucleotides matching TRBD1. This TCR was recovered from a man in his forties or fifties with COVID-19, enrolled during active disease. Material for sequencing was peripheral blood. The CDR3 loop reads CASNRDRVYNEQFF. As DNA, the CDR3 is TGTGCCAGCAACCGGGACAGGGTCTACAATGAGCAGTTCTTC.